The 4 T cell receptor beta chains presented below share a single source sample, sequenced in a study of T cell responses to AZD1222 COVID-19 vaccine. Here immunoSEQ multiplex PCR was the method, and the copy in TCRdb shows in-frame clones only, minus some. This table holds around 180,000 clones, around 87% found once. Here the sequenced sample was peripheral blood, taken on day 0 of MenACWY control vaccination. The source of these receptors is an adult in good health.

This clone was seen once. The chain has TRBV5-4 and TRBJ2-5, with 8 bases fitting TRBD2. This CDR3 is built from 15 residues. The V and J ends lost 0 bases and 2 bases, in that order; junction bases with no gene match: 3. Looked up from germline, CDR1 is SGHNT and CDR2 is YYREEE (reference sequence). CDR3: CASSLGSGGQETQYF. DNA of the CDR3: TGTGCCAGCAGCTTGGGGAGCGGGGGTCAAGAGACCCAGTACTTC.

A note on this clone: Additional DNA sequences in this sample encode the identical CDR3. This chain links TRBV7-2 with TRBJ1-5; 7 positions match TRBD1. The ends lost 2 bases at V and 6 bases at J; junction bases unmatched: 4. The germline gives CDR1 SGHTA, CDR2 FQGNSA. The CDR3 length is 14 residues. The DNA for the CDR3 is TGTGCCAGCAGCTTATCAGGGGGTGGTCAGCCCCAGCATTTT. The encoded protein is CASSLSGGGQPQHF.

The chain uses TRBV28 and TRBJ1-5; no reliable D call. The CDR3 is 16 amino acids. Germline values: CDR1 MDHEN, CDR2 SYDVKM. Trimming took 1 base from V and 3 from J, leaving 13 bases between them. The CDR3 DNA reads TGTGCCAGCAGTTTATACCCGAGCTGGCCCAATCAGCCCCAGCATTTT. Translating gives CASSLYPSWPNQPQHF.

This chain links TRBV11-2 with TRBJ2-1, with TRBD2 matching over 7 bases. After removal of 3 bases from V and 2 bases from J, the junction contained 4 bases not matched to a gene. This CDR3 comprises 15 residues. Looked up from germline, CDR1 is SGHAT and CDR2 is FQNNGV. The CDR3 coding sequence is TGTGCCAGCAGCTTGAGCGGGATTCCCTACAATGAGCAGTTCTTC. Translation: CASSLSGIPYNEQFF.